These T cell receptor beta chains were read from a single sample in a study of shared T cell receptors in the human thymus. The method was immunoSEQ multiplex PCR; TCRdb's version includes in-frame clones alone and lacks a portion of them. The sample lists 550,000 to 800,000 clones, 80% to 90% occurring once. This sample also belongs to another study, concerning human thymus T cells.

What was sequenced was thymocytes. The source is a girl less than two years old with a congenital heart defect. The CDR3 runs from the conserved cysteine through the conserved F or W. The D gene is left open where the match is weak. The size field is filled for only some rows; it gives once, few, many or a size class.

TRBJ2-3 TRBD2 TRBV11-2 19 once TGTGCCAGCAGCTTAGAACTTTGTCTAGCGGGGGCCGGGACAGATACGCAGTATTTT CASSLELCLAGAGTDTQYF
TRBJ1-6 TRBD1 TRBV11-2 18 few TGTGCCAGCAGCCACCCCTCCGGGACAGGGCCACGAAATTCACCCCTCCACTTT CASSHPSGTGPRNSPLHF
TRBJ1-5 . TRBV14 13 . TGTGCCAGCAGCGGGACTCTGAATCAGCCCCAGCATTTT CASSGTLNQPQHF
TRBJ2-7 . TRBV19 15 once TGTGCCAGTAGTACCTTCCAGGGGTGGCATTACGAGCAGTACTTC CASSTFQGWHYEQYF
TRBJ2-3 TRBD2 TRBV6-5 16 . TGTGCCAGCAGTTATGTTTCTAGCGGGTCGGTAGATACGCAGTATTTT CASSYVSSGSVDTQYF
TRBJ2-1 TRBD2 TRBV11-2 16 . TGTGCCAGCAGCTTAGTCAGCGGGGGGGCAACTAATGAGCAGTTCTTC CASSLVSGGATNEQFF
TRBJ2-7 . TRBV7-2 19 . TGTGCCAGCAGCTTAAAGTATAAGGGGTCGACCGTCGGCTCCTACGAGCAGTACTTC CASSLKYKGSTVGSYEQYF
TRBJ1-1 . TRBV5-1 12 . TGCGCCACCTCCCAACCGGGATCGGAAGCTTTCTTT CATSQPGSEAFF
TRBJ2-7 TRBD1 TRBV4-3 15 . TGCGCCAGCAGCCCCCGGGACAGTTCATTTTTCGAGCAGTACTTC CASSPRDSSFFEQYF
TRBJ2-5 . TRBV4-1 14 . TGCGCCAGCAGCTCTAGGCAGGGTAAAAAGACCCAGTACTTC CASSSRQGKKTQYF
TRBJ1-3 TRBD1 TRBV10-3 12 . TGTGCCATCAGTGACAGGGGGGACACCATATATTTT CAISDRGDTIYF
TRBJ2-7 TRBD1 TRBV5-1 17 . TGCGCCAGCAGCTTGGGGGAATGGGACAGGGGCAAGGAGGGGCAGTACTTC CASSLGEWDRGKEGQYF
TRBJ1-4 . TRBV14 13 . TGTGCCAGCAGCCAAGGACACGCCGAAAAACTGTTTTTT CASSQGHAEKLFF
TRBJ1-5 . TRBV2 12 once TGTGCCAGCAGTGTGCGGGGTCAGCCCCAGCATTTT CASSVRGQPQHF
TRBJ2-3 TRBD1 TRBV7-2 16 . TGTGCCAGCAGCTTAGTGCGGACAGGGGGGGCAGATACGCAGTATTTT CASSLVRTGGADTQYF
TRBJ2-7 . TRBV5-1 14 . TGCGCCAGCAGCTTGGGACTCGCGTCCTACGAGCAGTACTTC CASSLGLASYEQYF
TRBJ2-1 TRBD2 TRBV6-5 16 once TGTGCCAGCAGTTACTCATGGGACTACCAGAACAATGAGCAGTTCTTC CASSYSWDYQNNEQFF
TRBJ1-5 . TRBV11-2 13 once TGTGCCAGCAGCTTCAGGTTTGAACAGCCCCAGCATTTT CASSFRFEQPQHF
TRBJ1-1 . TRBV4-1 13 . TGCGCCAGCAGACCCTACAGAGACACTGAAGCTTTCTTT CASRPYRDTEAFF
TRBJ1-2 . TRBV5-5 13 . TGTGCCAGCAGCTTGTGGCGGGGTTATGGCTACACCTTC CASSLWRGYGYTF
TRBJ2-7 TRBD2 TRBV14 18 . TGTGCCAGCAGCCTGGGGGGACTAGCGGCGAACATCACCTACGAGCAGTACTTC CASSLGGLAANITYEQYF
TRBJ1-1 . TRBV9 17 . TGTGCCAGCAGCGCCCGGTCCCGGGACATGGGGAACACTGAAGCTTTCTTT CASSARSRDMGNTEAFF
TRBJ1-1 TRBD1 TRBV7-2 21 . TGTGCCAGCAGCTTAGCGCTAAAGGGCAGGGGGCCACACTGCATGAACACTGAAGCTTTCTTT CASSLALKGRGPHCMNTEAFF
TRBJ2-1 . TRBV10-3 16 . TGTGCCATCAGTGGTCTGGCGGATGGTCCGTACAATGAGCAGTTCTTC CAISGLADGPYNEQFF
TRBJ1-2 TRBD1 TRBV15 15 . TGTGCCACCAGCCGCTGGACAGGGGGCGGCTATGGCTACACCTTC CATSRWTGGGYGYTF
TRBJ1-1 . TRBV14 19 . TGTGCCAGCAGCCAAGAACCAAAACCGGGGTTTACTATGAACACTGAAGCTTTCTTT CASSQEPKPGFTMNTEAFF
TRBJ2-7 TRBD2 TRBV6-5 14 . TGTGCCAGCAGAAGACTAGCGTTGTTTGACGAGCAGTACTTC CASRRLALFDEQYF